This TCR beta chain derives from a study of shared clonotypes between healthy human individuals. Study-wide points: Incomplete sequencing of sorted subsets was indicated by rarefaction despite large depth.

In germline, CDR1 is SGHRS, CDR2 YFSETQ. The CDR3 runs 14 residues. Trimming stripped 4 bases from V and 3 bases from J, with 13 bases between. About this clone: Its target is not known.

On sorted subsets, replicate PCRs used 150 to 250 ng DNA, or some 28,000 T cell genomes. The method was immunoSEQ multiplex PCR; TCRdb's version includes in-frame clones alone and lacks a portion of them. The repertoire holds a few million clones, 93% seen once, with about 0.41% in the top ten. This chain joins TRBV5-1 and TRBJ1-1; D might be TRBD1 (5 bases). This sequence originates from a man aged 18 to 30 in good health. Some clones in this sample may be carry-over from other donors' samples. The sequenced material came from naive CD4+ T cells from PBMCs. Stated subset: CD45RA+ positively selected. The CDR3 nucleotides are TGCGCCAGCAGCATAAACAGGATTGACACTGAAGCTTTCTTT. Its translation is CASSINRIDTEAFF.